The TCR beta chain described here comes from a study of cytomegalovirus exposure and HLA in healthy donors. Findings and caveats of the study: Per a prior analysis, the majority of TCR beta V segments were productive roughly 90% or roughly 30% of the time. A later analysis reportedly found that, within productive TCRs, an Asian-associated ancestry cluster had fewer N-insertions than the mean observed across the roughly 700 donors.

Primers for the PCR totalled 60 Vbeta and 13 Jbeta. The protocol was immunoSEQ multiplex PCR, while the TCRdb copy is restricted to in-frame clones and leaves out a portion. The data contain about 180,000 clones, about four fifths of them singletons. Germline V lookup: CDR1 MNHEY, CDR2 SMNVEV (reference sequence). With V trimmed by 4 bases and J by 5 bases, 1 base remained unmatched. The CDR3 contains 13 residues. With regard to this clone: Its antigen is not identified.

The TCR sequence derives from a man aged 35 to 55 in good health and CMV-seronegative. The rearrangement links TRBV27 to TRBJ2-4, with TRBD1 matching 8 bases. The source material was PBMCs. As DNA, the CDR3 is TGTGCCAGCAGTTCGGACAGGGAAAACATTCAGTACTTC. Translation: CASSSDRENIQYF.